What follows describes a single T cell receptor beta chain. Its antigen is currently unknown. The CDR3 is 15 residues long. V lost 2 bases and J lost 11, with 22 bases in between. The germline V gene encodes CDR1 MNHNS and CDR2 SASEGT. The method was immunoSEQ multiplex PCR; TCRdb's version includes in-frame clones alone and lacks a portion of them. This sample has some 120,000 clones, with 80% to 95% found just once. The data derive from a study of T cell repertoires and HLA-DP antigens. About the research overall: Sorted CD137+CD4+ samples averaged 218.4 ng DNA; pre-culture CD4+ samples, 1,000 to 1,500 ng.

The origin of this receptor is a woman aged 18-29 years in good health and CMV-seronegative. This chain uses TRBV6-1 with TRBJ2-7, with D perhaps matching TRBD2 (7 bases). The source material was CD4+ T cells from PBMCs. The CDR3 sequence is CASSEPGGPNTSKYF. The DNA of the CDR3 is TGTGCCAGCAGTGAACCCGGGGGGCCCAACACGAGCAAGTACTTC.